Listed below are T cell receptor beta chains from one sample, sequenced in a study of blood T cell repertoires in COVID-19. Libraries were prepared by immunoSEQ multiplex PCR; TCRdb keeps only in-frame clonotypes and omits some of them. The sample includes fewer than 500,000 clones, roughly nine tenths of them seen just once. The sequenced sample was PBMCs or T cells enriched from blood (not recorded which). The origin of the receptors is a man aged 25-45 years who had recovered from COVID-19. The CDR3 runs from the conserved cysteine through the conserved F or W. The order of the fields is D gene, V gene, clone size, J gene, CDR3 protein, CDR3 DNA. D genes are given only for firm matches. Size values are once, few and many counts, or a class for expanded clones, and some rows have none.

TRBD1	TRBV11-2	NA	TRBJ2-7	CASSTDRGGPIEQYF	TGTGCCAGCAGCACGGACAGGGGCGGCCCTATCGAGCAGTACTTC
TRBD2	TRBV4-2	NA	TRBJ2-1	CASSPPGLEKGNEQFF	TGTGCCAGCAGCCCCCCGGGACTAGAGAAAGGTAATGAGCAGTTCTTC
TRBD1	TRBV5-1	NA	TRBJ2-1	CASSRSSGTGGYEQFF	TGCGCCAGCAGCCGAAGCTCCGGGACAGGTGGGTATGAGCAGTTCTTC
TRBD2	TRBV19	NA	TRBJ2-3	CASALRRTTSGKTDTQYF	TGTGCCAGCGCTCTCCGGCGGACGACTAGCGGGAAAACAGATACGCAGTATTTT
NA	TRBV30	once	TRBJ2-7	CAWSVGGYEQYF	TGTGCCTGGAGTGTAGGGGGTTACGAGCAGTACTTC
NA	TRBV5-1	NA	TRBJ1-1	CASHGESRNTEAFF	TGCGCCAGCCACGGGGAATCCCGTAACACTGAAGCTTTCTTT
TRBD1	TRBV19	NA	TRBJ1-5	CASSIGGTGSNQPQHF	TGTGCCAGTAGTATAGGGGGGACAGGGAGCAATCAGCCCCAGCATTTT
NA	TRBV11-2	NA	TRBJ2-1	CASSRSGGAYNEQFF	TGTGCCAGCAGCCGATCGGGGGGCGCCTACAATGAGCAGTTCTTC
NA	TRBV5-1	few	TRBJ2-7	CASSTTGWDEQYF	TGCGCCAGCAGCACAACAGGGTGGGACGAGCAGTACTTC
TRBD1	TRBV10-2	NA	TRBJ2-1	CASSEQGAMGLGYNEQFF	TGCGCCAGCAGTGAACAGGGGGCTATGGGATTGGGCTACAATGAGCAGTTCTTC
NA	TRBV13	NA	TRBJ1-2	CASSLGGGNGGYTF	TGTGCCAGCAGCTTAGGAGGAGGGAATGGTGGCTACACCTTC
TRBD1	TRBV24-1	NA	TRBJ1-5	CATSDPTGTVSNQPQHF	TGTGCCACCAGTGACCCAACCGGGACAGTTAGCAATCAGCCCCAGCATTTT
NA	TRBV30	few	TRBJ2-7	CAWSKLPRYEQYF	TGTGCCTGGAGCAAGCTCCCCCGTTACGAGCAGTACTTC
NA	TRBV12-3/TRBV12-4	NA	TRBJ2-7	CASSLVPAPEQYF	TGTGCCAGCAGTTTAGTCCCAGCGCCGGAGCAGTACTTC
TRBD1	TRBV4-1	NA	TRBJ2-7	CASSPSRMQGALGEQYF	TGCGCCAGCAGCCCTTCAAGAATGCAGGGGGCCCTTGGAGAGCAGTACTTC
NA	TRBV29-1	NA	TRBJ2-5	CSVSNGIQETQYF	TGCAGCGTTTCCAACGGGATCCAAGAGACCCAGTACTTC
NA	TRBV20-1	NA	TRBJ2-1	CSASPPRGTSYNEQFF	TGCAGTGCTAGTCCTCCCCGGGGGACCTCCTACAATGAGCAGTTCTTC
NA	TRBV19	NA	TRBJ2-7	CASSISGRAYEQYF	TGTGCCAGTAGTATTTCGGGCAGGGCCTACGAGCAGTACTTC
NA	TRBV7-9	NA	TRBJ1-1	CASSLGGDTEAFF	TGTGCCAGCAGCTTAGGGGGGGACACTGAAGCTTTCTTT
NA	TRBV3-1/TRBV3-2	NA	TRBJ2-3	CASSNLNTDTQYF	TGTGCCAGCAGCAACCTAAACACAGATACGCAGTATTTT
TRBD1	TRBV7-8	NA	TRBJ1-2	CASSQGQGVSYGYTF	TGTGCCAGCAGCCAAGGACAGGGGGTTTCCTATGGCTACACCTTC
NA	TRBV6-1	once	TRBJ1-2	CASSESRSFYGYTF	TGTGCCAGCAGTGAAAGTCGTAGCTTTTATGGCTACACCTTC